This T cell receptor (beta chain) was retrieved from a study of CD8 T cells in Susac syndrome. The V gene's germline CDR1 is SGHAT and CDR2 FQNNGV. V gave up 2 bases and J gave up 0 bases, with 9 bases separating them. The CDR3 loop spans 15 amino acids. About 0.5 to 1 ug RNA was reverse transcribed with random hexamers. TCRdb re-called the immunoSEQ multiplex PCR reads with MiXCR, one entry per CDR3 protein. This repertoire shows about 180,000 distinct CDR3 sequences, approximately 96% found once; its top ten account for roughly 0.16%. The chain is built from TRBV11-2 and TRBJ2-3; no reliable D call. The sample consisted of CD8+ T cells from PBMCs. This TCR was sampled from a human donor with multiple sclerosis. CDR3: CASSLLRSSTDTQYF. CDR3 in DNA: TGTGCCAGCAGCTTATTGCGCAGTAGCACAGATACGCAGTATTTT.